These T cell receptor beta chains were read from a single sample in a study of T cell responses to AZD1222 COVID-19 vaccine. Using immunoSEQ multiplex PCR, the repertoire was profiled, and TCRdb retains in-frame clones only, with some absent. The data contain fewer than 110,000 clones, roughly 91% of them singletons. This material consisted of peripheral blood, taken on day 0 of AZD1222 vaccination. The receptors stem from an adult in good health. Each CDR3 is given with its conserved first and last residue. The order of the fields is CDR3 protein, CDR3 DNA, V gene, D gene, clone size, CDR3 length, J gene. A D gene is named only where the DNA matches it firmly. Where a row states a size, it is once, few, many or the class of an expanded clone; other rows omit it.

CDR3aa: CATSDLQTTRGVLGYTF
CDR3nt: TGTGCCACCAGTGATTTGCAGACCACGAGGGGCGTACTTGGCTACACCTTC
v_gene: TRBV24-1
d_gene: NA
abundance: NA
len: 17
j_gene: TRBJ1-2

CDR3aa: CASNLIQGEQFF
CDR3nt: TGTGCCAGCAACCTAATACAGGGAGAGCAGTTCTTC
v_gene: TRBV2
d_gene: NA
abundance: once
len: 12
j_gene: TRBJ2-1

CDR3aa: CASFVRLSEAFF
CDR3nt: TGTGCCAGCTTCGTCAGGCTGAGTGAAGCTTTCTTT
v_gene: TRBV18
d_gene: NA
abundance: NA
len: 12
j_gene: TRBJ1-1

CDR3aa: CASSLRGANQPQHF
CDR3nt: TGTGCCAGCAGCTTACGGGGGGCCAATCAGCCCCAGCATTTT
v_gene: TRBV7-9
d_gene: NA
abundance: NA
len: 14
j_gene: TRBJ1-5

CDR3aa: CASSYSGWGETQYF
CDR3nt: TGTGCCAGCAGTTACTCGGGGTGGGGGGAGACCCAGTACTTC
v_gene: TRBV6-5
d_gene: NA
abundance: NA
len: 14
j_gene: TRBJ2-5

CDR3aa: CASSELAGRTQYF
CDR3nt: TGTGCCAGCAGTGAACTGGCAGGGCGAACGCAGTATTTT
v_gene: TRBV6-1
d_gene: NA
abundance: NA
len: 13
j_gene: TRBJ2-3

CDR3aa: CASRGDRFYNSPLHF
CDR3nt: TGTGCCAGCAGGGGTGACAGGTTCTATAATTCACCCCTCCACTTT
v_gene: TRBV28
d_gene: NA
abundance: once
len: 15
j_gene: TRBJ1-6

CDR3aa: CASSKGLASGEQYF
CDR3nt: TGTGCCAGCAGCAAGGGACTAGCGTCGGGAGAGCAGTACTTC
v_gene: TRBV7-2
d_gene: TRBD2
abundance: once
len: 14
j_gene: TRBJ2-7

CDR3aa: CASSATRTSGGQETQYF
CDR3nt: TGTGCCAGCAGCGCTACCAGGACTAGCGGGGGGCAAGAGACCCAGTACTTC
v_gene: TRBV5-4
d_gene: TRBD2
abundance: NA
len: 17
j_gene: TRBJ2-5

CDR3aa: CASSRGSDTQYF
CDR3nt: TGCGCCAGCAGCCGGGGGTCAGATACGCAGTATTTT
v_gene: TRBV4-1
d_gene: NA
abundance: NA
len: 12
j_gene: TRBJ2-3

CDR3aa: CASSPTSGRRGEQFF
CDR3nt: TGTGCCAGCAGTCCGACTAGCGGGAGACGAGGTGAGCAGTTCTTC
v_gene: TRBV6-5
d_gene: TRBD2
abundance: NA
len: 15
j_gene: TRBJ2-1

CDR3aa: CASSHKNRGGTYEQYF
CDR3nt: TGTGCCAGCAGCCATAAAAACAGGGGAGGAACCTACGAGCAGTACTTC
v_gene: TRBV6-6
d_gene: NA
abundance: NA
len: 16
j_gene: TRBJ2-7

CDR3aa: CASSPRKGEGNTEAFF
CDR3nt: TGTGCCAGCTCACCAAGGAAGGGGGAGGGGAACACTGAAGCTTTCTTT
v_gene: TRBV18
d_gene: NA
abundance: NA
len: 16
j_gene: TRBJ1-1

CDR3aa: CASSETGQWDASGANVLTF
CDR3nt: TGTGCCAGCAGTGAAACGGGGCAGTGGGACGCATCTGGGGCCAACGTCCTGACTTTC
v_gene: TRBV2
d_gene: NA
abundance: NA
len: 19
j_gene: TRBJ2-6

CDR3aa: CATSDFDPSGNEQFF
CDR3nt: TGTGCCACCAGTGATTTCGACCCGTCCGGCAATGAGCAGTTCTTC
v_gene: TRBV24-1
d_gene: NA
abundance: NA
len: 15
j_gene: TRBJ2-1

CDR3aa: CAISESGQRTDTQYF
CDR3nt: TGTGCCATCAGTGAGTCGGGACAACGGACAGATACGCAGTATTTT
v_gene: TRBV10-3
d_gene: NA
abundance: NA
len: 15
j_gene: TRBJ2-3

CDR3aa: CSATSSYEQYF
CDR3nt: TGCAGTGCTACCAGTAGCTACGAGCAGTACTTC
v_gene: TRBV20-1
d_gene: NA
abundance: NA
len: 11
j_gene: TRBJ2-7

CDR3aa: CASSFYRTYNEQFF
CDR3nt: TGTGCCAGCAGCTTTTACCGGACCTACAATGAGCAGTTCTTC
v_gene: TRBV7-2
d_gene: NA
abundance: NA
len: 14
j_gene: TRBJ2-1

CDR3aa: CASSMGDRVISGELFF
CDR3nt: TGTGCCAGTAGTATGGGGGACAGGGTCATATCCGGGGAGCTGTTTTTT
v_gene: TRBV19
d_gene: TRBD1
abundance: NA
len: 16
j_gene: TRBJ2-2

CDR3aa: CAISEGGGDTQYF
CDR3nt: TGTGCCATCAGTGAGGGCGGGGGGGATACGCAGTATTTT
v_gene: TRBV10-3
d_gene: TRBD2
abundance: NA
len: 13
j_gene: TRBJ2-3

CDR3aa: CASSFSQGEAFF
CDR3nt: TGTGCCAGCAGTTTTTCACAGGGTGAAGCTTTCTTT
v_gene: TRBV12-3/TRBV12-4
d_gene: NA
abundance: NA
len: 12
j_gene: TRBJ1-1

CDR3aa: CASSPVHRDSMSYTF
CDR3nt: TGCGCCAGCAGCCCGGTACACCGGGACAGTATGAGCTACACCTTC
v_gene: TRBV4-3
d_gene: TRBD1
abundance: NA
len: 15
j_gene: TRBJ1-2

CDR3aa: CASSQGGGMEQYF
CDR3nt: TGTGCCAGCAGCCAAGGGGGGGGGATGGAGCAGTACTTC
v_gene: TRBV3-1/TRBV3-2
d_gene: TRBD2
abundance: few
len: 13
j_gene: TRBJ2-7

CDR3aa: CASSPGTGTYSNQPQHF
CDR3nt: TGTGCCAGCTCACCCGGGACAGGGACGTATAGCAATCAGCCCCAGCATTTT
v_gene: TRBV18
d_gene: TRBD1
abundance: NA
len: 17
j_gene: TRBJ1-5

CDR3aa: CASSLPGTGQDTQYF
CDR3nt: TGTGCCAGCAGCTTACCCGGGACAGGGCAAGATACGCAGTATTTT
v_gene: TRBV7-3
d_gene: TRBD1
abundance: NA
len: 15
j_gene: TRBJ2-3

CDR3aa: CASSTTGTAIEAFF
CDR3nt: TGTGCCAGCAGCACGACCGGGACAGCGATTGAAGCTTTCTTT
v_gene: TRBV9
d_gene: TRBD1
abundance: NA
len: 14
j_gene: TRBJ1-1

CDR3aa: CASSEWGINTEAFF
CDR3nt: TGTGCCAGCAGTGAGTGGGGAATTAACACTGAAGCTTTCTTT
v_gene: TRBV25-1
d_gene: NA
abundance: NA
len: 14
j_gene: TRBJ1-1

CDR3aa: CASRKQGSGETQYF
CDR3nt: TGTGCCAGCCGAAAACAGGGGTCGGGGGAGACCCAGTACTTC
v_gene: TRBV27
d_gene: TRBD1
abundance: NA
len: 14
j_gene: TRBJ2-5

CDR3aa: CASSRLADEQYF
CDR3nt: TGTGCCAGCAGCAGGCTAGCGGACGAGCAGTACTTC
v_gene: TRBV7-9
d_gene: TRBD2
abundance: NA
len: 12
j_gene: TRBJ2-7

CDR3aa: CATSRDTITGSLSNQPQHF
CDR3nt: TGTGCCACCAGCAGAGACACTATAACAGGGTCATTGAGCAATCAGCCCCAGCATTTT
v_gene: TRBV15
d_gene: NA
abundance: NA
len: 19
j_gene: TRBJ1-5

CDR3aa: CASSEGLGYEQYF
CDR3nt: TGCGCCAGCAGTGAGGGGCTGGGGTACGAGCAGTACTTC
v_gene: TRBV10-1
d_gene: NA
abundance: NA
len: 13
j_gene: TRBJ2-7

CDR3aa: CASSPPVGSETQYF
CDR3nt: TGTGCCAGCTCACCACCCGTGGGGTCGGAGACCCAGTACTTC
v_gene: TRBV18
d_gene: NA
abundance: NA
len: 14
j_gene: TRBJ2-5

CDR3aa: CASSPLSQATTF
CDR3nt: TGTGCCAGCAGTCCACTCTCACAGGCAACTACATTC
v_gene: TRBV28
d_gene: NA
abundance: NA
len: 12
j_gene: TRBJ2-7

CDR3aa: CASSPEGTGKQYF
CDR3nt: TGTGCCAGCTCACCAGAGGGGACAGGGAAGCAGTACTTC
v_gene: TRBV18
d_gene: TRBD1
abundance: NA
len: 13
j_gene: TRBJ2-7

CDR3aa: CASTLKGPIYEQYF
CDR3nt: TGTGCCAGCACCCTTAAGGGACCAATCTACGAGCAGTACTTC
v_gene: TRBV7-2
d_gene: NA
abundance: NA
len: 14
j_gene: TRBJ2-7

CDR3aa: CASTTRTGWRTEAFF
CDR3nt: TGTGCCAGCACTACTAGGACAGGGTGGCGTACTGAAGCTTTCTTT
v_gene: TRBV28
d_gene: TRBD1
abundance: NA
len: 15
j_gene: TRBJ1-1

CDR3aa: CASTSALKRPGNQPQHF
CDR3nt: TGTGCCAGCACCTCGGCTCTTAAAAGGCCGGGCAATCAGCCCCAGCATTTT
v_gene: TRBV21-1
d_gene: NA
abundance: NA
len: 17
j_gene: TRBJ1-5

CDR3aa: CASSTAPRETQYF
CDR3nt: TGTGCCAGTAGCACGGCCCCCCGGGAGACCCAGTACTTC
v_gene: TRBV19
d_gene: NA
abundance: NA
len: 13
j_gene: TRBJ2-5

CDR3aa: CAWGQGRYEQYF
CDR3nt: TGTGCCTGGGGCCAGGGGCGCTACGAGCAGTACTTC
v_gene: TRBV30
d_gene: NA
abundance: NA
len: 12
j_gene: TRBJ2-7

CDR3aa: CASSESERGRTQYF
CDR3nt: TGTGCCAGCAGTGAAAGCGAGCGGGGAAGAACGCAGTATTTT
v_gene: TRBV6-4
d_gene: TRBD2
abundance: NA
len: 14
j_gene: TRBJ2-3

CDR3aa: CASSQDGAGGSPLHF
CDR3nt: TGTGCCAGCAGCCAAGATGGGGCAGGGGGTTCACCCCTCCACTTT
v_gene: TRBV4-2
d_gene: TRBD1
abundance: NA
len: 15
j_gene: TRBJ1-6

CDR3aa: CASSSIRTSGSHEQYF
CDR3nt: TGTGCCAGCAGTTCCATCCGGACTAGCGGGAGCCACGAGCAGTACTTC
v_gene: TRBV6-2/TRBV6-3
d_gene: TRBD2
abundance: NA
len: 16
j_gene: TRBJ2-7

CDR3aa: CASQPGQIILLNTEAFF
CDR3nt: TGTGCCAGTCAGCCGGGACAGATTATACTGTTGAACACTGAAGCTTTCTTT
v_gene: TRBV19
d_gene: TRBD1
abundance: once
len: 17
j_gene: TRBJ1-1

CDR3aa: CASSQASVEAFF
CDR3nt: TGTGCCAGCAGCCAAGCGTCGGTTGAAGCTTTCTTT
v_gene: TRBV4-2
d_gene: NA
abundance: NA
len: 12
j_gene: TRBJ1-1

CDR3aa: CASSYSSSDRASNEKLFF
CDR3nt: TGTGCCAGCAGTTACTCATCCTCCGACAGGGCCTCTAATGAAAAACTGTTTTTT
v_gene: TRBV6-2/TRBV6-3
d_gene: TRBD1
abundance: NA
len: 18
j_gene: TRBJ1-4

CDR3aa: CASTSISGRAIYGYTF
CDR3nt: TGTGCCAGCACTTCGATCTCGGGACGGGCGATCTATGGCTACACCTTC
v_gene: TRBV27
d_gene: NA
abundance: NA
len: 16
j_gene: TRBJ1-2

CDR3aa: CASSKEWAGGIYEQYF
CDR3nt: NA
v_gene: TRBV21-1
d_gene: NA
abundance: NA
len: 16
j_gene: TRBJ2-7

CDR3aa: CASNTGQGVYEQYF
CDR3nt: TGTGCCAGCAACACGGGACAGGGAGTCTACGAGCAGTACTTC
v_gene: TRBV7-2
d_gene: TRBD1
abundance: NA
len: 14
j_gene: TRBJ2-7

CDR3aa: CASTEGIWVLADNEQFF
CDR3nt: TGTGCCAGCACGGAGGGGATCTGGGTCCTAGCGGACAATGAGCAGTTCTTC
v_gene: TRBV2
d_gene: TRBD2
abundance: NA
len: 17
j_gene: TRBJ2-1

CDR3aa: CASGRGTSGISDTQYF
CDR3nt: TGTGCTAGTGGCAGAGGGACTAGCGGGATTAGCGATACGCAGTATTTT
v_gene: TRBV12-5
d_gene: TRBD2
abundance: NA
len: 16
j_gene: TRBJ2-3

CDR3aa: CASSQVMGGGTEAFF
CDR3nt: TGTGCCAGCAGCCAAGTAATGGGGGGAGGAACTGAAGCTTTCTTT
v_gene: TRBV3-1/TRBV3-2
d_gene: NA
abundance: NA
len: 15
j_gene: TRBJ1-1

CDR3aa: CASSWKLGGSYNEQFF
CDR3nt: TGTGCCAGCAGCTGGAAGTTGGGTGGCTCCTACAATGAGCAGTTCTTC
v_gene: TRBV7-2
d_gene: NA
abundance: once
len: 16
j_gene: TRBJ2-1

CDR3aa: CASSLDYSGTGELFF
CDR3nt: TGTGCCAGCAGTTTGGATTATAGCGGAACAGGGGAGCTGTTTTTT
v_gene: TRBV28
d_gene: NA
abundance: once
len: 15
j_gene: TRBJ2-2

CDR3aa: CASSLGRAQEQYF
CDR3nt: TGTGCCAGCAGTTTGGGAAGGGCCCAGGAGCAGTACTTC
v_gene: TRBV27
d_gene: NA
abundance: NA
len: 13
j_gene: TRBJ2-7

CDR3aa: CSVPGQNTEAFF
CDR3nt: TGCAGCGTCCCTGGACAGAACACTGAAGCTTTCTTT
v_gene: TRBV29-1
d_gene: NA
abundance: NA
len: 12
j_gene: TRBJ1-1

CDR3aa: CASSSVGQGYNEQFF
CDR3nt: TGTGCCAGCAGCTCGGTCGGACAGGGTTACAATGAGCAGTTCTTC
v_gene: TRBV13
d_gene: TRBD1
abundance: NA
len: 15
j_gene: TRBJ2-1

CDR3aa: CASSHQVLAEQFF
CDR3nt: TGCGCCAGCAGCCACCAAGTCCTAGCTGAGCAGTTCTTC
v_gene: TRBV4-3
d_gene: NA
abundance: NA
len: 13
j_gene: TRBJ2-1

CDR3aa: CASRSTSGGISYEQYF
CDR3nt: TGTGCCAGCAGGTCTACTAGCGGGGGAATCTCCTACGAGCAGTACTTC
v_gene: TRBV6-6
d_gene: TRBD2
abundance: NA
len: 16
j_gene: TRBJ2-7